This TCR beta chain was sequenced in a study of PD-1 blockade in mismatch repair-deficient tumors. Study-wide points: Tumor-resident clones, often undetectable pretreatment in blood, expanded then contracted after pembrolizumab.

PCR or immunohistochemistry showed mismatch repair deficiency in every enrolled patient. The TCR-sequenced patients were a few responders to pembrolizumab. Looked up from germline, CDR1 is SGHTA and CDR2 is FQGTGA. V was pared by 2 bases and J by 10 bases, with 5 bases of the junction left unmatched. CDR3 length: 13 amino acids. This table comes from immunoSEQ multiplex PCR, and its TCRdb copy is limited to in-frame clones, with some not included. The sample records approximately 100,000 clones, over 65% being singletons. Concerning this clone itself: The antigen is unknown.

V gene TRBV7-3 combines with J gene TRBJ2-1; TRBD2 matches 7 bases. This clonotype was obtained from an adult with mismatch repair-deficient cancer. The sequenced sample was peripheral blood, obtained approximately 8 months after starting pembrolizumab. CDR3 loop: CASSLPPAGEQFF. In DNA, the CDR3 is TGTGCCAGCAGCTTACCCCCAGCGGGGGAGCAGTTCTTC.